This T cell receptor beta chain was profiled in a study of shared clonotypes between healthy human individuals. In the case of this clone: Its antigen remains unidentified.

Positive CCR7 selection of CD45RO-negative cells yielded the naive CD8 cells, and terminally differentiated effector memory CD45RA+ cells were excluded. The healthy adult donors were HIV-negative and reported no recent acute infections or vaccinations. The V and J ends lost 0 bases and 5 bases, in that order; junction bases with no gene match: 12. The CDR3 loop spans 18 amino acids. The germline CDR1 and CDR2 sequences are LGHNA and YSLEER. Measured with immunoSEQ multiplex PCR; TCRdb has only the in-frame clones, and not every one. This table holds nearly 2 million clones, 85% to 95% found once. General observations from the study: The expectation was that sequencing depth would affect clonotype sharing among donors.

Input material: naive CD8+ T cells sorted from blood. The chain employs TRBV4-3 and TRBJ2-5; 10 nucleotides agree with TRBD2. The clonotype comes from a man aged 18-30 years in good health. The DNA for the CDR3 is TGCGCCAGCAGCCAAGATCCCCCTCAGCGGGAGGGCGGGGAGACCCAGTACTTC. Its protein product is CASSQDPPQREGGETQYF.